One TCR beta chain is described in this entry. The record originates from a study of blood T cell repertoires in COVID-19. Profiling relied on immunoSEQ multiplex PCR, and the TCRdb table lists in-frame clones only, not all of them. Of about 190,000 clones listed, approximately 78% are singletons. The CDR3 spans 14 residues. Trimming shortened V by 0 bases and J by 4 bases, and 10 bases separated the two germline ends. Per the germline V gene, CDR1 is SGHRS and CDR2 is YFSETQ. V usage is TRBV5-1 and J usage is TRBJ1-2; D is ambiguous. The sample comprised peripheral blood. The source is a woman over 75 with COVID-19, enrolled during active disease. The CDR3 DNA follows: TGCGCCAGCAGCTTGGCCGGGGAAGGCTATGGCTACACCTTC. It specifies CASSLAGEGYGYTF.